This T cell receptor (beta chain) was sequenced during a study of T-cell reconstitution after alpha-beta-depleted transplantation in children. It was with unique molecular identifiers that the TCRbeta library was prepared. TCRdb ran MiXCR on the PCR reads and lists one entry per CDR3 protein. The table lists some 550,000 distinct CDR3 sequences, roughly 23% of them singletons. Study-level results: From surviving recipient T cells and thymic progenitors came the high day-60 TCRbeta diversity observed in some patients. One year post-transplant, T-cell counts and diversity were largely derived from T cells produced anew. There were reportedly several hundred expanded graft clones from which alpha-beta T cells came about two months after transplant.

This clonotype was seen ten or more times. The antigen remains unidentified. Sample: PBMCs, mostly from graft donor cells, taken 360 days after TCRalphabeta/CD19-depleted stem cell transplant. The TCR originated in a boy under two years old who had a stem cell transplant for acute myeloid leukemia, so the T cells may come from the graft donor.

CDR3: CSASAGGYEQYV. CDR3 DNA: TGCAGTGCTAGTGCAGGGGGCTACGAGCAGTACGTC. The rearrangement uses TRBV20-1 and TRBJ2-7; the match to TRBD1 covers 7 bases. The CDR3 covers 12 residues. V gave up 3 bases and J gave up 3 bases; unmatched junction bases: 2. Per the germline V gene, CDR1 is DFQATT and CDR2 is SNEGSKA (reference sequence).